The entry that follows covers one T cell receptor beta chain sequence. The specificity of this receptor is unknown. The input lacks base qualities; no much larger clone sits a single base away. CDR1 and CDR2, looked up from the germline V gene, are MDHEN and SYDVKM. The V end gives up 0 bases and the J end 0 bases, leaving 8 bases in the junction not matched to a gene. The CDR3 contains 18 residues, cysteine and phenylalanine counted. This entry keeps only the CDR3 DNA: 54 bases, framed from base 1. The sample belongs to a study of shared T cell receptors in the human thymus (dated by TCRdb to 2020 to 2023). Background on the whole study: The study examined how self-reactive, shared T-cell receptor alpha chains are generated in the human thymus.

Library preparation employed the immunoSEQ multiplex PCR assay. The table comes from immuneACCESS by way of TCRdb, which keeps in-frame sequences with V and J called. Part of the clones is missing from these tables; in studies checked, under half for an unresolved V gene and the rest for unknown reasons. Across this sample there are more than 300,000 clones, with 85% to 95% seen only once. Roughly 0.02% of the sample rests with the top ten. This TCR came from a human donor. Material: thymocytes. The sequence joins TRBV28 to TRBJ2-7; TRBD2 lines up with 10 middle nucleotides. The CDR3 protein is CASSLCALAGGPSYEQYF. The nucleotide sequence is TGTGCCAGCAGTTTATGCGCTTTAGCGGGAGGACCCTCCTACGAGCAGTACTTC.